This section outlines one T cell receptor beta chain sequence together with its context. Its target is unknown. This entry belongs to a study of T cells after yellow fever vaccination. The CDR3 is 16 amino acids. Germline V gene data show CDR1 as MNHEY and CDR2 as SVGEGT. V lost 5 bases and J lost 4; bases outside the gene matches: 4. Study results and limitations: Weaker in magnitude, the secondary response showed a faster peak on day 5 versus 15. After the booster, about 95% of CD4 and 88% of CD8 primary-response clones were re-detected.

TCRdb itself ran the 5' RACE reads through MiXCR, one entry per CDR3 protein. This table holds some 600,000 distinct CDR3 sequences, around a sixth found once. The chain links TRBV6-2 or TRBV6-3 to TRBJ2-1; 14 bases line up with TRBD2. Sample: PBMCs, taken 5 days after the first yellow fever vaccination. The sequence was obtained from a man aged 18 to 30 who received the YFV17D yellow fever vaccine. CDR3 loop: CASSGTSGGSYNEQFF. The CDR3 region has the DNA TGTGCCAGCAGTGGGACTAGCGGGGGTTCTTACAATGAGCAGTTCTTC.